This T cell receptor (beta chain) is drawn from a study of T cell clonotyping in hematopoietic cell transplantation. Per germline, CDR1 SGHAT and CDR2 FQDESV (reference sequence). V shed 5 bases and J shed 2 bases, with 12 bases lying between them. The CDR3 covers 14 residues. The time point is: recipient sample about 28 days before transplant, after cytoreduction. Repertoires were generated with immunoSEQ multiplex PCR, while TCRdb's copy carries only in-frame clones and drops some. Here the sample spans under 30,000 clones, around three quarters being singletons. The input for sequencing was peripheral blood mononuclear cells, taken before stem cell transplant. The receptor was derived from a woman aged 25 to 39 with chronic myeloid leukemia. Some clones in this sample may be carry-over from other donors' samples. This chain links TRBV11-1 with TRBJ2-5, with D possibly being TRBD2 (6 bases). In DNA, the CDR3 is TGTGCCAGCAGCCCCGTCGGGGGACAAGAGACCCAGTACTTC. This translates into CASSPVGGQETQYF.